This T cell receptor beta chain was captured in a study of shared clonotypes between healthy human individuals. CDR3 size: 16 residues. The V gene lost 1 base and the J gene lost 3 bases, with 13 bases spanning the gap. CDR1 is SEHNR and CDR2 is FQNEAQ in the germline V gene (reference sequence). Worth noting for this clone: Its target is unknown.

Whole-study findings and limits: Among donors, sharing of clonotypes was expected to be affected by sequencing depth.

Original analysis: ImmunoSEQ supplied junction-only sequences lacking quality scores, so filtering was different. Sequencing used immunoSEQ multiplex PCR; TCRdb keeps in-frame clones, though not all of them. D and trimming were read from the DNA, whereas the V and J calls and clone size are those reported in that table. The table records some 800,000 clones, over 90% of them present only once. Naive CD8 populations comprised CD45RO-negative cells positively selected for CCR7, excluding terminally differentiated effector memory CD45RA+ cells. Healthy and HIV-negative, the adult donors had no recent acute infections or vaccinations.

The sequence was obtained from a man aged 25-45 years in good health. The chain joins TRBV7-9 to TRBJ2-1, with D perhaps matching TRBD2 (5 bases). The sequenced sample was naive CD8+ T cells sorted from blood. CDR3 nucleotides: TGTGCCAGCAGCTTAGTATCGGCGGGCCTCTACAATGAGCAGTTCTTC. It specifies CASSLVSAGLYNEQFF.